One T cell receptor (beta chain) is described in this entry. Its antigen is still unknown. There are no base qualities to consult, and no much larger clone falls within one base. The germline V gene encodes CDR1 MDHEN and CDR2 SYDVKM. The CDR3 goes from the cysteine to the phenylalanine over 11 residues. CDR3 DNA only is kept here, 33 bases in frame from base 1. V is reduced by 8 bases and J by 4 bases, leaving a spacing of 8 bases between them. CD8 naive samples were CD45RO-negative cells positively selected for CCR7, giving a CD45RA+CCR7+ population that excluded TemRA cells. The donors were healthy, HIV-negative adults who had no recently reported acute infections or vaccinations. Every donor was a Caucasian adult living in Nashville, Tennessee, USA. Blood was collected by leukapheresis, and PBMCs were isolated by Ficoll-Histopaque density gradient centrifugation and then cryopreserved in liquid nitrogen vapor phase. Analytical flow cytometry was used to check the purity and quantity of each magnetically sorted T cell population. From each sorted fraction, genomic DNA was isolated and quantified by UV absorbance on a Nanodrop 2000c.

TCR CDR3 regions were amplified from genomic DNA by multiplex PCR using the deep immunoSEQ assay. Genomic DNA extracted from each cell subset was distributed evenly over all wells of several immunoSEQ 96-well plates, and each plate served as one replicate. For sorted subsets, each replicate PCR was loaded with 150 to 250 ng genomic DNA, equivalent to 32,000 or so T cell genomes. Purified libraries were measured with a Qubit 3.0 fluorometer, size-checked on a Bioanalyzer 2100, and measured again with the KAPA Library Quantification kit. Every immunoSEQ 96-well plate was sequenced on a separate single-read 150-cycle Illumina NextSeq 550 flow cell. In the source study's methods: The immunoSEQ output contained only junctional sequences without quality scores, so filtering could not match that applied to full-length reads. To assign V/J genes and CDR3, sequences were annotated against IMGT germline references using PyIR, a Python wrapper for IgBLAST v1.9. Reads were removed for weak V/J assignments (E-value above 1e-6), missing CDR3, stop codons, out-of-frame junctions, or ambiguous translated residues. V3J clonotypes were defined by identical inferred V gene, J gene, and CDR3 amino acid sequence. Percentage overlap between repertoires was computed as shared unique clonotypes divided by the size of the smaller repertoire. Three approaches were used to assess repertoire richness: RTK rarefaction, the Chao1 estimator, and Recon v2.1 estimates of unobserved clonotypes. OLGA was used to compute generation probabilities for all TCRbeta clonotypes that the gDNA method yielded from a handful of donors. TCRdb stores this immuneACCESS table with in-frame sequences only. Part of the clones is absent; in the studies checked, under half of the shortfall reflects unresolved V genes, and no reason is known for the rest. That table is the source of V, J and clone size, and D and trimming were worked out from the DNA. Across this sample there are around 2,000,000 clones, with roughly 91% seen only once. The ten top clones hold under 2% of the sample.

This specimen belongs to a study of shared clonotypes between healthy human individuals (dated by TCRdb to the early 2020s). Describing the broader study: The cohort comprised a couple of women and a few men aged 18 to 49 years. For each donor, CD4 naive and CD4 memory were each run on three plates, CD8 naive on two plates, and CD8 memory on one plate. To estimate repertoire size and how much clonotypes are shared between individuals, the study performed deep sequencing of blood TCR repertoires from 4 to 6 healthy adults. Different laboratories and diverse techniques were used to prepare libraries and sequence TCR repertoires, to increase sequencing depth and limit assay-specific biases. Per donor, leukapheresis produced somewhere between about 0.8 and 9.5 billion PBMCs. General conclusions and limits of the study: Naive subsets generally had larger estimated clonotype richness than memory subsets did. Incomplete sequencing was indicated by rarefaction of sorted-subset datasets, despite the large sequencing depth. The small number of donors limited the genetic and exposure-history diversity represented. Approximately 5% of naive CD4, 3.5% of naive CD8, 2.3% of memory CD4, and around 0.4% of memory CD8 clonotypes were shared across four donors. Compared with non-shared clonotypes, the clonotypes found in all four sorted-subset donors had higher generation probabilities. Pairwise subsampling indicated that sequencing depth was expected to affect the degree of clonotype sharing among donors. Sampling was limited to blood, and TCR repertoires in tissue likely differ from TCR repertoires in blood.

Input material: naive CD8+ T cells from PBMCs. The intended sense of this specimen's cell subset or site label: CD45RA+CCR7+. The rearranged chain carries TRBV28 and TRBJ1-2, with the D gene not clear enough to name. This clonotype originated in a man younger than 35 in good health. Some clones in this sample may be carry-over from other donors' samples. The DNA reads TGTGCCAGCTGGGAATTCTATGGCTACACCTTC. Translated, it gives CASWEFYGYTF.